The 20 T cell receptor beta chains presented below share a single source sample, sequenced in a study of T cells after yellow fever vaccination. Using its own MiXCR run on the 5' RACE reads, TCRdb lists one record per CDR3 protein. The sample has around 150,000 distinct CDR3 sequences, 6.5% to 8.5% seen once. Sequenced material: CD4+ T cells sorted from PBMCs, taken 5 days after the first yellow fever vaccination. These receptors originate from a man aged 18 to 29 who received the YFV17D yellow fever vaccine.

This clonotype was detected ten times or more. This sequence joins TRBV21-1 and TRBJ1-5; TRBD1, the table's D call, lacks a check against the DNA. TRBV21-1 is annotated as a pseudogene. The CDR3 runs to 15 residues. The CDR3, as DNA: TGTGCCAGCAGAGCCTCTCGGGGCAACACTCAGCCCCAGCATTTT. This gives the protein CASRASRGNTQPQHF.

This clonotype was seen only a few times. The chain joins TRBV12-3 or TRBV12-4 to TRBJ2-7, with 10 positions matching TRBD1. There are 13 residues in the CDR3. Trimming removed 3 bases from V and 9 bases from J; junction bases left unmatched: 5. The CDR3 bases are TGTGCCAGCAGTTTCGGACAGGGGGGGCCGCAGTACTTC. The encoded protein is CASSFGQGGPQYF.

DNA for the CDR3: TGCAGCGTTCAGGAGAGTAACTACGCGCAGTACGTC. It translates to CSVQESNYAQYV. V usage is TRBV29-1 and J usage is TRBJ2-7; D gene unclear. Germline CDR1 and CDR2: SQVTM and ANQGSEA. This CDR3 spans 12 amino acids.

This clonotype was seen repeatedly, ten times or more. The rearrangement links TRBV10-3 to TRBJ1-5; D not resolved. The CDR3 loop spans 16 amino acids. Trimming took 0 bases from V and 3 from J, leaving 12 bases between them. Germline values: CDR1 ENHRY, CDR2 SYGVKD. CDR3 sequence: CAISESSFQPNQPQHF. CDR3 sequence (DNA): TGTGCCATCAGTGAGTCATCTTTCCAGCCCAATCAGCCCCAGCATTTT.

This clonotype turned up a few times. Here the CDR3 DNA reads TGTGCCTGGAGTGTACTCCGGGGACCTGGAAACACCATATATTTT. Its translation: CAWSVLRGPGNTIYF. This chain connects TRBV30 to TRBJ1-3, with D possibly being TRBD1 (5 bases). Germline CDR1 reads GTSNPN; CDR2 reads SVGIG (reference sequence). Trimming pared 0 bases from V and 2 bases from J, leaving 11 bases between. This CDR3 spans 15 amino acids. Combining the CDR3 with reference TRBV30 and TRBJ1-3 gives the whole variable domain SQTIHQWPATLVQPVGSPLSLECTVEGTSNPNLYWYRQAAGRGLQLLFYSVGIGQISSEVPQNLSASRPQDRQFILSSKKLLLSDSGFYLCAWSVLRGPGNTIYFGEGSWLTVV.

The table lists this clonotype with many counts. CDR3: CASSSSRNTEAFF. CDR3 in DNA: TGTGCCAGCAGCAGTTCGAGGAACACTGAAGCTTTCTTT. The chain carries TRBV7-8 and TRBJ1-1; D uncertain. Germline V gene lookup returns CDR1 SGHVS and CDR2 FQNEAQ. The CDR3 covers 13 residues. V was clipped by 5 bases and J by 1 base, with 8 bases between them.

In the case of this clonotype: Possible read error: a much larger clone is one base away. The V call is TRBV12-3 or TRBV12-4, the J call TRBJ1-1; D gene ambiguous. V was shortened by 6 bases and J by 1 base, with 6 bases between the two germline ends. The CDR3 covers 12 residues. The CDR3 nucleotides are TGTGCCAGCAGGACGGCGAACACTGAAGCTTTCTTT. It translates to CASRTANTEAFF.

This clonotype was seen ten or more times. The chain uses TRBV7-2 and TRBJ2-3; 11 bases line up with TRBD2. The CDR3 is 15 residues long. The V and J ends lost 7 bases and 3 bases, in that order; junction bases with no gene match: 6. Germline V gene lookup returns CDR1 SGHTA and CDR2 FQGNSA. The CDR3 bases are TGTGCCAGCAACTACAGACTAGCGGGGACAGATACGCAGTATTTT. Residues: CASNYRLAGTDTQYF. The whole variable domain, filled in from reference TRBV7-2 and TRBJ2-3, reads GAGVSQSPSNKVTEKGKDVELRCDPISGHTALYWYRQSLGQGLEFLIYFQGNSAPDKSGLPSDRFSAERTGGSVSTLTIQRTQQEDSAVYLCASNYRLAGTDTQYFGPGTRLTVL.

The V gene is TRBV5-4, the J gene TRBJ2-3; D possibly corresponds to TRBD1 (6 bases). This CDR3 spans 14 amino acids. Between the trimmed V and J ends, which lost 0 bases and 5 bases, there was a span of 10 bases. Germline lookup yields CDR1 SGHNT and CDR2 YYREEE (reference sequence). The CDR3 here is CASSLGGREDTQYF. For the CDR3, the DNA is TGTGCCAGCAGCTTGGGGGGGCGCGAAGATACGCAGTATTTT.

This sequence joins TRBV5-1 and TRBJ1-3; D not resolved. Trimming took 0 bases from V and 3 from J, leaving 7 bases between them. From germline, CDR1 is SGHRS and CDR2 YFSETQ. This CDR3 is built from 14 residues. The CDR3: CASSLDLSGNTIYF. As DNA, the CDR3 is TGCGCCAGCAGCTTGGATCTCAGTGGAAACACCATATATTTT.

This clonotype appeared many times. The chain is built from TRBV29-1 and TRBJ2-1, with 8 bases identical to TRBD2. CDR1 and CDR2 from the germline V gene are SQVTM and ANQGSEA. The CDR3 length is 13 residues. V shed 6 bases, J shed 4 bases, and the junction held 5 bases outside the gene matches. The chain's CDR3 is CSVPTSEYNEQFF. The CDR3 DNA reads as TGCAGCGTCCCGACTAGCGAGTACAATGAGCAGTTCTTC.

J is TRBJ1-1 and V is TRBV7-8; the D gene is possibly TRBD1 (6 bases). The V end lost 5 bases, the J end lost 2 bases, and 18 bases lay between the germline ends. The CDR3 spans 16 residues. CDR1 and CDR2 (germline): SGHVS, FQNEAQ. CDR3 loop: CASSHVGRGINTEAFF. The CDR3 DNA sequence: TGTGCCAGCAGCCACGTAGGAAGGGGGATCAACACTGAAGCTTTCTTT.

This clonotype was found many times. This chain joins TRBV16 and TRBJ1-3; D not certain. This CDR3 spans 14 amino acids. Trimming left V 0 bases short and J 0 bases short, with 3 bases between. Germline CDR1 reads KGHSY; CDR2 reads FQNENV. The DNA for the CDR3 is TGTGCCAGCAGCCAATCCCGCTCTGGAAACACCATATATTTT. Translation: CASSQSRSGNTIYF.

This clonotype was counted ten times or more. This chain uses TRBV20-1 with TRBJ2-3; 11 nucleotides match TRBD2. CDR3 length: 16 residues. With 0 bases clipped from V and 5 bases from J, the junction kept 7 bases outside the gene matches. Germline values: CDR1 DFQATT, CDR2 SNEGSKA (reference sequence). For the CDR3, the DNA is TGCAGTGCTAGAGATCCTAGCGGGGGGCCCGGAGATACGCAGTATTTT. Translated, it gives CSARDPSGGPGDTQYF.

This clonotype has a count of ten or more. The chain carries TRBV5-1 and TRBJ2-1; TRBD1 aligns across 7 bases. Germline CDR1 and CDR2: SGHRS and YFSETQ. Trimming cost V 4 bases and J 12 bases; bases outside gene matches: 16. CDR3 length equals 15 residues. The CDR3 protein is CASSLEPSTGVRQFF. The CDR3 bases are TGCGCCAGCAGCCTAGAGCCCTCAACAGGGGTGAGGCAGTTCTTC.

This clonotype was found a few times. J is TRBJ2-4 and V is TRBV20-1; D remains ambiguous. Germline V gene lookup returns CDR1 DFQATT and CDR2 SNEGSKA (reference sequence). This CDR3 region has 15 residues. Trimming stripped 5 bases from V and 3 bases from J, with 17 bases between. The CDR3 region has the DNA TGCAGTGCTGGACCAAACGGACGTGGCAAAAACATTCAGTACTTC. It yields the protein CSAGPNGRGKNIQYF.

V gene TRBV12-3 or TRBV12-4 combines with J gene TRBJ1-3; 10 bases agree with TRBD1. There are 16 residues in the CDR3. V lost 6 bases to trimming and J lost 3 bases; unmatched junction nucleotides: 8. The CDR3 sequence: CASRRDRGQNGNTIYF. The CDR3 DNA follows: TGTGCCAGCAGACGCGACAGGGGGCAGAATGGAAACACCATATATTTT.

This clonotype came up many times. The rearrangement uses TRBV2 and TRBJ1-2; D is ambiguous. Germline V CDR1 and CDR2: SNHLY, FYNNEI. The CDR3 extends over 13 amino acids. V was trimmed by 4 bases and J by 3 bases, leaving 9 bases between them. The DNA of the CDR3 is TGTGCCAGCAGTGTGACGCGAGACTATGGCTACACCTTC. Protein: CASSVTRDYGYTF.

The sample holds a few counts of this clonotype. The CDR3 DNA reads TGTGCCAGTACCCAATCAGATTACAGGGATGGCCGGTTGGATAGCAATCAGCCCCAGCATTTT. This gives the protein CASTQSDYRDGRLDSNQPQHF. The chain is built from TRBV19 and TRBJ1-5; D is possibly TRBD1 (6 bases). Germline assignment: CDR1 LNHDA and CDR2 SQIVND (reference sequence). This CDR3 is built from 21 residues. V was pared by 7 bases and J by 0 bases, with 31 bases between.

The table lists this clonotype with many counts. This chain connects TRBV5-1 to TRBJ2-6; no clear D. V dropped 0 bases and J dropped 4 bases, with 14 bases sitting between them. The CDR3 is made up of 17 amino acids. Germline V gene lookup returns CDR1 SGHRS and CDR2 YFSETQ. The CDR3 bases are TGCGCCAGCAGCTTGGACCCATGGGCTTCCGGGGCCAACGTCCTGACTTTC. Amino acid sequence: CASSLDPWASGANVLTF.